Below are 30 T cell receptor beta chains sequenced from a single sample in a study of shared clonotypes between healthy human individuals. Cells designated naive CD8 were CD45RO-negative and were positively selected for CCR7, with terminally differentiated effector memory CD45RA+ cells excluded. The repertoire was sequenced with immunoSEQ multiplex PCR; TCRdb's copy has only in-frame clones and lacks some. The table records about 2,200,000 clones, about 93% of them present only once. The specimen was naive CD8+ T cells from PBMCs. These TCRs come from a man between 18 and 35 years old in good health. Some clones in this sample may be carry-over from other donors' samples.

The gene calls are TRBV9 and TRBJ2-7; D not certain. CDR3 length: 16 amino acids. Germline assignment: CDR1 SGDLS and CDR2 YYNGEE. V was clipped by 0 bases and J by 4 bases, with 17 bases between them. CDR3 DNA: TGTGCCAGCAGCGTAGCCTTTACGGTGATGAGGTACGAGCAGTACTTC. Residues: CASSVAFTVMRYEQYF.

This clone occurred many times. The chain has TRBV9 and TRBJ2-1; D gene unclear. From germline, CDR1 is SGDLS and CDR2 YYNGEE. The V end was cut by 3 bases, the J end by 8 bases, with 12 bases between. The CDR3 runs to 13 residues. CDR3 DNA: TGTGCCAGCAGCGCCCAGACTTGGTATGAGCAGTTCTTC. Its protein product is CASSAQTWYEQFF. The complete variable domain, with remaining parts taken from reference TRBV9 and TRBJ2-1, reads DSGVTQTPKHLITATGQRVTLRCSPRSGDLSVYWYQQSLDQGLQFLIQYYNGEERAKGNILERFSAQQFPDLHSELNLSSLELGDSALYFCASSAQTWYEQFFGPGTRLTVL.

A remark on this clone: Other DNA sequences from this sample encode an identical CDR3 as well. The V gene is TRBV5-4, the J gene TRBJ2-7; unclear D gene. CDR3 length equals 12 residues. Germline V gene lookup returns CDR1 SGHNT and CDR2 YYREEE (reference sequence). V gave up 0 bases and J gave up 4 bases, with 5 bases separating them. CDR3 region: CASSLGDYEQYF. As DNA, the CDR3 is TGTGCCAGCAGCTTGGGCGATTACGAGCAGTACTTC.

The chain employs TRBV14 and TRBJ2-2, with 12 positions matching TRBD2. The V gene end was trimmed by 4 bases and the J gene end by 5 bases; junction bases not matched to a gene: 11. This CDR3 spans 18 amino acids. Germline V gene lookup returns CDR1 SGHDN and CDR2 FVKESK. The CDR3 sequence: CASSPWTSGTRGTGELFF. The CDR3 region has the DNA TGTGCCAGCAGCCCCTGGACTAGCGGGACAAGGGGGACCGGGGAGCTGTTTTTT.

The chain joins TRBV27 to TRBJ2-1; 13 bases agree with TRBD2. After removal of 2 bases from V and 2 bases from J, the junction contained 3 bases not matched to a gene. This CDR3 is built from 17 residues. Looked up from germline, CDR1 is MNHEY and CDR2 is SMNVEV (reference sequence). CDR3 bases: TGTGCCAGCAGTTTAGTTGGACTAGCGGGAGCCTACAATGAGCAGTTCTTC. Translated, it gives CASSLVGLAGAYNEQFF.

The chain's CDR3 is CSVERVSYNEQFF. For the CDR3, the DNA is TGCAGCGTTGAGAGGGTCTCCTACAATGAGCAGTTCTTC. The rearrangement links TRBV29-1 to TRBJ2-1; maybe TRBD2 (5 bases). Germline CDR1 is SQVTM and CDR2 is ANQGSEA. The CDR3 totals 13 residues. With 3 bases removed from V and 0 bases from J, the gap between germline ends came to 6 bases.

The gene calls are TRBV4-2 and TRBJ2-5; D is possibly TRBD2 (6 bases). Per germline, CDR1 LGHNA and CDR2 YNFKEQ. This CDR3 is built from 15 residues. Between the trimmed V and J ends, which lost 4 bases and 4 bases, there was a span of 16 bases. CDR3 sequence: CASSPRGGVGETQYF. The CDR3 DNA follows: TGTGCCAGCAGCCCCCGGGGCGGGGTTGGAGAGACCCAGTACTTC.

As DNA, the CDR3 is TGTGCCAGCAGCTCCTCCGGGACAGCCACCGCGAACACCGGGGAGCTGTTTTTT. Protein sequence: CASSSSGTATANTGELFF. The chain uses TRBV5-6 and TRBJ2-2; 7 bases are a match to TRBD1. The CDR3 sequence is 18 residues long. Germline V gene sequence: CDR1 SGHDT, CDR2 YYEEEE. With V trimmed by 3 bases and J by 0 bases, 11 bases remained unmatched.

This chain joins TRBV13 and TRBJ2-1; 10 nucleotides match TRBD2. In germline, CDR1 is PRHDT, CDR2 FYEKMQ (reference sequence). The CDR3 extends over 17 amino acids. With 1 base clipped from V and 3 bases from J, the junction kept 6 bases outside the gene matches. In DNA form, the CDR3 reads TGTGCCAGCAGCTTAGTGCCAGCGGGAGGGTTCTACAATGAGCAGTTCTTC. This gives the protein CASSLVPAGGFYNEQFF.

The chain links TRBV13 to TRBJ1-3; the D gene is possibly TRBD1 (6 bases). V gave up 1 base and J gave up 2 bases, with 12 bases separating them. This CDR3 region has 16 residues. Germline CDR1 is PRHDT and CDR2 is FYEKMQ (reference sequence). DNA for the CDR3: TGTGCCAGCAGCTTAGAGGGGGGTCTTGCTGGAAACACCATATATTTT. It codes for CASSLEGGLAGNTIYF. Filled out from reference TRBV13 and TRBJ1-3, the complete variable domain reads AAGVIQSPRHLIKEKRETATLKCYPIPRHDTVYWYQQGPGQDPQFLISFYEKMQSDKGSIPDRFSAQQFSDYHSELNMSSLELGDSALYFCASSLEGGLAGNTIYFGEGSWLTVV.

The chain carries TRBV6-5 and TRBJ2-5; the D gene is possibly TRBD2 (5 bases). V was clipped by 2 bases and J by 1 base, with 11 bases between them. CDR1 is MNHEY and CDR2 is SVGAGI in the germline V gene. The CDR3 runs 15 residues. CDR3 coding DNA: TGTGCCAGCAGTTACGGGGTAGGAGGCCAAGAGACCCAGTACTTC. Protein: CASSYGVGGQETQYF.

The chain joins TRBV11-2 to TRBJ2-7, with D unresolved. Germline CDR1 is SGHAT and CDR2 is FQNNGV. Trimming removed 3 bases from V and 6 bases from J, with 12 bases in between. This CDR3 spans 13 amino acids. The CDR3 DNA sequence: TGTGCCAGCAGCTTGGCCAACCCTGGCGAGCAGTACTTC. Protein: CASSLANPGEQYF.

In the case of this clone: This specimen includes other DNA sequences encoding the same CDR3. The chain couples TRBV6-5 to TRBJ2-7; perhaps TRBD1 as D (5 bases). This CDR3 has 14 amino acids. Trimming removed 2 bases at V and 3 bases at J, with 11 bases between. The germline gives CDR1 MNHEY, CDR2 SVGAGI. CDR3 in DNA: TGTGCCAGCAGTTACAGACAAGGGGTCTACGAGCAGTACTTC. It translates to CASSYRQGVYEQYF.

This rearrangement joins TRBV4-1 to TRBJ1-1, with no clear D. From germline, CDR1 is MGHRA and CDR2 YSYEKL. The CDR3 is 16 residues long. V was pared by 1 base and J by 4 bases, with 16 bases between. CDR3 region: CASSQVYGGRGTEAFF. The CDR3 region has the DNA TGCGCCAGCAGCCAAGTTTACGGTGGGAGAGGCACTGAAGCTTTCTTT.

The chain combines TRBV5-4 with TRBJ2-7; 8 nucleotides line up with TRBD2. Germline CDR1 and CDR2: SGHNT and YYREEE (reference sequence). The V and J ends lost 3 bases and 2 bases, in that order; junction bases with no gene match: 7. CDR3 length equals 15 residues. The CDR3 coding sequence is TGTGCCAGCAGCTCGGGACTAGATGATCCCTACGAGCAGTACTTC. Its translation: CASSSGLDDPYEQYF.

On this clone itself: The same CDR3 can be traced to other DNA sequences in this sample. The gene calls are TRBV27 and TRBJ2-1, with 7 bases fitting TRBD2. With V trimmed by 6 bases and J by 3 bases, 5 bases remained unmatched. CDR1 and CDR2 from the germline V gene are MNHEY and SMNVEV (reference sequence). CDR3 length: 14 amino acids. The CDR3: CASSQGGSYNEQFF. CDR3 coding DNA: TGTGCCAGCAGCCAGGGCGGGAGCTACAATGAGCAGTTCTTC.

This chain joins TRBV4-2 and TRBJ2-7; perhaps TRBD2 as D (6 bases). Trimming took off 5 bases at V and 6 bases at J, with 11 bases between the two ends. Looked up from germline, CDR1 is LGHNA and CDR2 is YNFKEQ. This CDR3 has 12 residues. Here the CDR3 reads CASSRGGSEQYF. CDR3 sequence (DNA): TGTGCCAGCAGCAGAGGAGGGAGCGAGCAGTACTTC.

The chain has TRBV6-5 and TRBJ2-7; 7 bases match TRBD1. From germline, CDR1 is MNHEY and CDR2 SVGAGI. The CDR3 covers 11 residues. V was pared by 2 bases and J by 9 bases, with 1 base of the junction left unmatched. CDR3 nucleotides: TGTGCCAGCAGTTACGGGGACAGGCAGTACTTC. This translates into CASSYGDRQYF.

The chain is built from TRBV7-2 and TRBJ2-1; no reliable D call. This CDR3 region has 15 residues. Germline CDR1 is SGHTA and CDR2 is FQGNSA. V was cut by 3 bases and J by 6 bases, with 15 bases left in between. CDR3 loop: CASSFALASANEQFF. The CDR3 nucleotides are TGTGCCAGCAGCTTTGCACTTGCCTCCGCCAATGAGCAGTTCTTC. Full variable domain (outside the CDR3, taken from reference TRBV7-2 and TRBJ2-1): GAGVSQSPSNKVTEKGKDVELRCDPISGHTALYWYRQSLGQGLEFLIYFQGNSAPDKSGLPSDRFSAERTGGSVSTLTIQRTQQEDSAVYLCASSFALASANEQFFGPGTRLTVL.

The chain joins TRBV19 to TRBJ2-1; D may correspond to TRBD1 or TRBD2 (5 bases each). CDR1 and CDR2 (germline): LNHDA, SQIVND (reference sequence). There are 14 residues in the CDR3. V was pared by 3 bases and J by 4 bases, with 10 bases between. This chain's CDR3 is CASSMGVSYNEQFF. CDR3 DNA sequence: TGTGCCAGTAGTATGGGGGTCAGTTACAATGAGCAGTTCTTC.

This clone appeared a few times. The genes are TRBV19 and TRBJ1-5, with D unresolved. The germline V and J ends were trimmed by 3 bases and 4 bases, with 10 bases remaining between them. Germline-derived CDR1 and CDR2 are LNHDA and SQIVND (reference sequence). This CDR3 spans 14 amino acids. The CDR3 region is CASSIPVWNQPQHF. CDR3 DNA: TGTGCCAGTAGTATTCCGGTGTGGAATCAGCCCCAGCATTTT. Supplemented by reference TRBV19 and TRBJ1-5, the full variable domain reads DGGITQSPKYLFRKEGQNVTLSCEQNLNHDAMYWYRQDPGQGLRLIYYSQIVNDFQKGDIAEGYSVSREKKESFPLTVTSAQKNPTAFYLCASSIPVWNQPQHFGDGTRLSIL.

The rearrangement links TRBV27 to TRBJ2-7, with D uncertain. This CDR3 has 17 residues. The V gene lost 2 bases and the J gene lost 2 bases, with 19 bases spanning the gap. Germline CDR1 reads MNHEY; CDR2 reads SMNVEV (reference sequence). The CDR3 protein is CASSLIYWASSPYEQYF. The DNA for the CDR3 is TGTGCCAGCAGTTTAATCTATTGGGCCAGCTCGCCCTACGAGCAGTACTTC.

The chain combines TRBV7-9 with TRBJ2-1; 13 nucleotides line up with TRBD2. Trimming took 8 bases from V and 3 from J; bases not matched to a gene: 7. The germline CDR1 and CDR2 sequences are SEHNR and FQNEAQ (reference sequence). CDR3 size: 16 residues. The CDR3 DNA sequence: TGTGCCAGCCAGGGGACTAGCGGGGCCCACTACAATGAGCAGTTCTTC. It translates to CASQGTSGAHYNEQFF.

The V call is TRBV7-6, the J call TRBJ2-1, with TRBD2 identical over 7 bases. There are 18 residues in the CDR3. Germline V gene sequence: CDR1 SGHVS, CDR2 FNYEAQ. Germline trimming cut 3 bases from V and 0 bases from J; bases unmatched to any gene: 11. CDR3 sequence: CASSLGSSGSSSYNEQFF. DNA for the CDR3: TGTGCCAGCAGCTTGGGTTCTAGCGGATCGAGCTCCTACAATGAGCAGTTCTTC. The complete variable domain, with remaining parts taken from reference TRBV7-6 and TRBJ2-1, reads GAGVSQSPRYKVTKRGQDVALRCDPISGHVSLYWYRQALGQGPEFLTYFNYEAQQDKSGLPNDRFSAERPEGSISTLTIQRTEQRDSAMYRCASSLGSSGSSSYNEQFFGPGTRLTVL.

The chain uses TRBV7-2 and TRBJ2-3; D uncertain. The V end was cut by 3 bases, the J end by 0 bases, with 13 bases between. Germline V gene data show CDR1 as SGHTA and CDR2 as FQGNSA. This CDR3 spans 16 amino acids. CDR3 sequence reads: CASSFPMDGSTDTQYF. The CDR3 coding sequence is TGTGCCAGCAGCTTCCCGATGGACGGCAGCACAGATACGCAGTATTTT.

The chain uses TRBV7-2 and TRBJ2-3; 9 nucleotides agree with TRBD1. Trimming at V came to 4 bases and at J to 0 bases, leaving 2 bases not matched to a gene. This CDR3 contains 15 residues. Per the germline V gene, CDR1 is SGHTA and CDR2 is FQGNSA. The CDR3 DNA is TGTGCCAGCAGCTGGACAGGGGCTAGCACAGATACGCAGTATTTT. Amino acid sequence: CASSWTGASTDTQYF. The full variable domain, with the rest looked up from reference TRBV7-2 and TRBJ2-3, is GAGVSQSPSNKVTEKGKDVELRCDPISGHTALYWYRQSLGQGLEFLIYFQGNSAPDKSGLPSDRFSAERTGGSVSTLTIQRTQQEDSAVYLCASSWTGASTDTQYFGPGTRLTVL.

The chain joins TRBV30 to TRBJ2-1; 9 bases are shared with TRBD1. Trimming at V came to 3 bases and at J to 8 bases, leaving 8 bases not matched to a gene. Per the germline V gene, CDR1 is GTSNPN and CDR2 is SVGIG (reference sequence). The length of the CDR3 is 14 residues. CDR3 sequence: CAWRNRGRFDEQFF. CDR3 nucleotides: TGTGCCTGGAGAAACAGGGGGCGATTCGATGAGCAGTTCTTC.

This clone came up once. This chain connects TRBV28 to TRBJ2-1, with 9 bases identical to TRBD2. This CDR3 has 16 amino acids. CDR1 MDHEN and CDR2 SYDVKM come from the germline V gene. The V gene end was trimmed by 5 bases and the J gene end by 8 bases; junction bases not matched to a gene: 13. The DNA of the CDR3 is TGTGCCAGCAGTCTGTTAGCGGGGGCCAGATCAGATGAGCAGTTCTTC. Translating it yields CASSLLAGARSDEQFF.

The chain couples TRBV27 to TRBJ2-1; D unclear. CDR3 length: 14 amino acids. Germline V CDR1 and CDR2: MNHEY, SMNVEV (reference sequence). Trimming cost V 4 bases and J 0 bases, with 7 bases left between them. CDR3 in amino acids: CASSSDDSYNEQFF. Here the CDR3 DNA reads TGTGCCAGCAGTTCCGATGACTCCTACAATGAGCAGTTCTTC.

This chain connects TRBV27 to TRBJ2-3, with D hard to call. V was trimmed by 6 bases and J by 2 bases, leaving 15 bases between them. CDR1 is MNHEY and CDR2 is SMNVEV in the germline V gene (reference sequence). The CDR3 is made up of 15 amino acids. The CDR3 bases are TGTGCCAGCAGCCCCGGGCCGCACGCCACAGATACGCAGTATTTT. Encoded protein: CASSPGPHATDTQYF.